This T cell receptor beta chain was documented in a study of CD8 T cells in ankylosing spondylitis. This clonotype was seen many times. What it recognizes is unknown. TCRdb redid the calling of the 5' RACE reads with MiXCR, one entry per CDR3 protein. The sample has about 250,000 distinct CDR3 sequences, about 10% seen once. J gave up 4 bases and V 5 bases, and 7 bases lay outside the gene matches. CDR3 length: 16 amino acids. Study-level findings and limits: Ankylosing spondylitis blood seemed to carry a telltale TCR beta motif made of under ten highly homologous variants.

The receptor was isolated from a male donor with ankylosing spondylitis or in good health (not recorded which). The chain carries TRBV12-3 or TRBV12-4 and TRBJ2-1; 11 bases align to TRBD2. Sequencing used blood, either unsorted or a sorted T cell fraction (not recorded which). This CDR3 reads CASSPEGLAVYNEQFF. The CDR3, as DNA: TGTGCCAGCAGTCCTGAGGGACTAGCGGTATACAATGAGCAGTTCTTC.